This is a list of T cell receptor beta chains from one sample in a study of CXCR3 chemokines and chemotherapy response in bladder cancer. TCRdb reanalysed the PCR reads using MiXCR and keeps one entry per CDR3 protein. Of about 9,000 distinct CDR3 sequences in the sample, 23% were seen once. Sample collection was performed from a patient whose treatment included neoadjuvant chemotherapy. All receptors derive from a human donor with bladder cancer that did not respond to neoadjuvant chemotherapy. Both conserved end residues are part of each CDR3. The D gene is left open where the match is weak. Where a row states a size, it is once, few, many or the class of an expanded clone; other rows omit it.

abundance	j_gene	v_gene	d_gene	CDR3nt	CDR3aa
many	TRBJ2-7	TRBV5-4	NA	TGTGCCAGCAGCTCCTGGACAAGGCTAAACTACGAGCAGTACTTC	CASSSWTRLNYEQYF
many	TRBJ2-5	TRBV7-2	NA	TGTGCCAGCAGCCGCAGGGGGGCGGTGGGGGTAGAGACCCAGTACTTC	CASSRRGAVGVETQYF
many	TRBJ1-6	TRBV12-3/TRBV12-4	NA	TGTGCCAGCAGTTTAGGAGAGCATAATTCACCCCTCCACTTT	CASSLGEHNSPLHF
many	TRBJ2-3	TRBV28	NA	TGTGCCAGCAGTTTGTTCCCCCTCGGGGGCGCAGGCACAGATACGCAGTATTTT	CASSLFPLGGAGTDTQYF
many	TRBJ1-1	TRBV18	NA	TGTGCCAGCTCACGACAGGCTGAAGCTTTCTTT	CASSRQAEAFF
many	TRBJ2-1	TRBV11-2	NA	TGTGCCAGCAGCTTAGGGAGGGGCCCCATTCGGGAGCAGTTCTTC	CASSLGRGPIREQFF
many	TRBJ1-1	TRBV7-9	NA	TGTGCCAGCAGCCCCACACACGGGACTGAAGCTTTCTTT	CASSPTHGTEAFF
many	TRBJ1-2	TRBV20-1	TRBD1	TGCAGTGCTAGGACAGGGGAGGGCTACACCTTC	CSARTGEGYTF
NA	TRBJ2-3	TRBV6-2/TRBV6-3	NA	TGTGCCAGCAGTACTCAGGGGGGGCAGGTGACAGATACGCAGTATTTT	CASSTQGGQVTDTQYF
many	TRBJ2-3	TRBV20-1	NA	TGCAGTGCAAACGGGGTGACTAGCACAGATACGCAGTATTTT	CSANGVTSTDTQYF
NA	TRBJ2-3	TRBV18	NA	TGTGCCAGCTCTAGCCCAGGAGGGGGGGATACGCAGTATTTT	CASSSPGGGDTQYF
NA	TRBJ1-5	TRBV27	TRBD1	TGTGCCAGCAGTTCACAGGGGGGGCAGCCCCAGCATTTT	CASSSQGGQPQHF
medium-sized	TRBJ2-3	TRBV5-4	TRBD1	TGTGCCAGCAGCAGGGGGGACAGGGGGTTCACAGATACGCAGTATTTT	CASSRGDRGFTDTQYF
many	TRBJ1-5	TRBV6-5	TRBD1	TGTGCCAGCAGCCCGGGGACAGCGTCATTTAGCAATCAGCCCCAGCATTTT	CASSPGTASFSNQPQHF
NA	TRBJ2-1	TRBV6-2/TRBV6-3	TRBD1	TGTGCCAGCAGCCTGGTGAGGGGGCCAGTCAATGAGCAGTTCTTC	CASSLVRGPVNEQFF
many	TRBJ2-2	TRBV5-5	TRBD2	TGTGCCAGCAGCCCAAGCGGGGTCACCGGGGAGCTGTTTTTT	CASSPSGVTGELFF
many	TRBJ1-2	TRBV27	NA	TGTGCCAGCATGTCTCTGGGCAACTATGGCTACACCTTC	CASMSLGNYGYTF
medium-sized	TRBJ1-1	TRBV19	NA	TGTGCCCGGAACACTGAAGCTTTCTTT	CARNTEAFF
medium-sized	TRBJ1-2	TRBV6-2/TRBV6-3	NA	TGTGCCAGCAGTTACTCGAATGGGAACTATGGCTACACCTTC	CASSYSNGNYGYTF
NA	TRBJ2-3	TRBV4-1	TRBD2	TGCGCCAGCAGCCAAGACGTACTAGCGGAGCCCACAGATACGCAGTATTTT	CASSQDVLAEPTDTQYF
many	TRBJ1-2	TRBV25-1	NA	TGTGCCAGCAGATCAGACAGTAACTATGGCTACACCTTC	CASRSDSNYGYTF
medium-sized	TRBJ1-1	TRBV7-2	NA	TGTGCCAGCAGCTTAGAGGAGGGGACTGAAGCTTTCTTT	CASSLEEGTEAFF
NA	TRBJ2-5	TRBV7-2	TRBD2	TGTGCCAGCAGCTTTCAGCGGGGGGGCCGAGAGACCCAGTACTTC	CASSFQRGGRETQYF
NA	TRBJ2-7	TRBV6-1	NA	TGTGCCAGCAGAGCCTACCTGACAGCTCCCTACGAGCAGTACTTC	CASRAYLTAPYEQYF
NA	TRBJ2-3	TRBV20-1	TRBD1	TGCAGTGCTAGGACGGGACAGGGTCAGGAAGATACGCAGTATTTT	CSARTGQGQEDTQYF
many	TRBJ1-3	TRBV5-6	TRBD1	TGTGCCAGCAGCTCCAGGGGGCTTGGAAACACCATATATTTT	CASSSRGLGNTIYF
many	TRBJ2-7	TRBV16	TRBD1	TGTGCCAGCAGCCAATCAGACAGGGGCATCGGGGAGCAGTACTTC	CASSQSDRGIGEQYF
many	TRBJ1-4	TRBV5-4	TRBD1	TGTGCCAGCAGCTTGACCGGACAGGGCGTACTGTTTTTT	CASSLTGQGVLFF
medium-sized	TRBJ1-1	TRBV5-6	NA	TGTGCCAGCAGCTTGTTTGGGGGTACTGAAGCTTTCTTT	CASSLFGGTEAFF
medium-sized	TRBJ2-7	TRBV6-1	NA	TGTGCCAGCAGTCTCGAAGCCTACGAGCAGTACTTC	CASSLEAYEQYF
many	TRBJ2-3	TRBV11-3	NA	TGTGCCAGCAGCTTAAGGCAATCAGATACGCAGTATTTT	CASSLRQSDTQYF
medium-sized	TRBJ2-6	TRBV18	TRBD1	TGTGCCAGCTCACCCGACAGGGCTGGGGCCAACGTCCTGACTTTC	CASSPDRAGANVLTF
many	TRBJ1-1	TRBV9	NA	TGTGCCAGCAGCGTAGGGGCCGTAAGCGCGGCGGCTTTCTTT	CASSVGAVSAAAFF
many	TRBJ2-2	TRBV18	TRBD1	TGTGCCAGCTCGGGAAGGACAGGCACCGGGGAGCTGTTTTTT	CASSGRTGTGELFF
many	TRBJ2-3	TRBV12-3/TRBV12-4	NA	TGTGCCAGCGGCGTCGGGACTCGGATCACAGATACGCAGTATTTT	CASGVGTRITDTQYF
NA	TRBJ2-7	TRBV19	TRBD1	TGTGCCAGTGGGGACAGGTATGAGCAGTACTTC	CASGDRYEQYF
medium-sized	TRBJ2-7	TRBV7-2	NA	TGTGCCAGCAGCAAATCTGACAGCCACGAGCAGTACTTC	CASSKSDSHEQYF
medium-sized	TRBJ1-2	TRBV19	TRBD1	TGTGCCAGTAGTGCCGGGACAGCCTCCTATGGCTACACCTTC	CASSAGTASYGYTF
NA	TRBJ2-2	TRBV6-6	TRBD1	TGTGCCAGCAGTCCCCAGCCGGGACAGGAAAACACCGGGGAGCTGTTTTTT	CASSPQPGQENTGELFF
medium-sized	TRBJ2-3	TRBV6-1	TRBD1	TGTGCCAGCAATAACAGGGGGCTGACAGATACGCAGTATTTT	CASNNRGLTDTQYF
NA	TRBJ2-5	TRBV7-2	TRBD2	TGTGCCAGCAGCCGCAGGAGGGCGGGGGGGGTAGAGACCCAGTACTTC	CASSRRRAGGVETQYF
medium-sized	TRBJ2-6	TRBV6-1	NA	TGTGCCAGCAGTGAAATTGTGCGGGGTGTAGGTGGGGCCAACGTCCTGACTTTC	CASSEIVRGVGGANVLTF
many	TRBJ2-7	TRBV6-5	TRBD2	TGTGCCAGCAGTTCCCGCAGCCTACTAGCGGGGATTTACGAGCAGTACTTC	CASSSRSLLAGIYEQYF
NA	TRBJ2-7	TRBV6-5	TRBD1	TGTGCCAGCAGTTCCGGGACAGGGTGCGACGAGCAGTACTTC	CASSSGTGCDEQYF
NA	TRBJ2-3	TRBV6-2/TRBV6-3	NA	TGTGCCAGCAGTTACAAAAGGGGGGCTATTGGTACGCAGTATTTT	CASSYKRGAIGTQYF
NA	TRBJ1-6	TRBV6-6	TRBD1	TGTGCCAGCAAGACAGGGGGCCTGTCACCCCTCCACTTT	CASKTGGLSPLHF
few	TRBJ2-7	TRBV20-1	TRBD1	TGCAGTGCCCCGGGACAGGCTATTTACGAGCAGTACTTC	CSAPGQAIYEQYF
many	TRBJ1-4	TRBV19	NA	TGTGCCAGTAGTATAGGAAGTCTCATAAAAGAAAAACTGTTTTTT	CASSIGSLIKEKLFF